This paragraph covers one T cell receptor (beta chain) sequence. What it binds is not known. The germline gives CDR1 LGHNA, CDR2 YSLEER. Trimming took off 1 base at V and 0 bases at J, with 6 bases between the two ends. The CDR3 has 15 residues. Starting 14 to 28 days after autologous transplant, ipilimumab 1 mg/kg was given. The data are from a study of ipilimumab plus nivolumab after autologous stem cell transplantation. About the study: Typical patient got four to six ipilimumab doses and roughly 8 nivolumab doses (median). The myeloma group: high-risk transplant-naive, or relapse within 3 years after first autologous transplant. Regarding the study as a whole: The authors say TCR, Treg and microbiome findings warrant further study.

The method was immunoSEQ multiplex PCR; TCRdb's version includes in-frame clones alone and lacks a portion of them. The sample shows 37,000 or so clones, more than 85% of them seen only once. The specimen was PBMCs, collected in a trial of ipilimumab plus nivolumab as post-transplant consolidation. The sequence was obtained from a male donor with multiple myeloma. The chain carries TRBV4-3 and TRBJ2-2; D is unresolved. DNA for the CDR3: TGCGCCAGCAGCCAAGTTCACCCGAACACCGGGGAGCTGTTTTTT. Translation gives CASSQVHPNTGELFF.